This T cell receptor beta chain derives from a study of blood T cell repertoires in COVID-19. CDR1 and CDR2 from the germline V gene are LNHDA and SQIVND (reference sequence). V was shortened by 1 base and J by 8 bases, with 11 bases between the two germline ends. This CDR3 has 13 amino acids. The data were produced by immunoSEQ multiplex PCR, yet TCRdb's version contains in-frame clones alone and is incomplete. The sample consists of 400,000 to 550,000 clones, roughly 87% of them appearing once. This TCR was recovered from a woman younger than 35 with acute COVID-19. Sequences were obtained from PBMCs or T cells enriched from blood (not recorded which). The chain joins TRBV19 to TRBJ1-1, with a tentative D call TRBD1 (6 bases). Here the CDR3 reads CASSIGTGTEAFF. In DNA, the CDR3 is TGTGCCAGTAGTATAGGGACCGGGACAGAAGCTTTCTTT. The whole variable domain, filled in from reference TRBV19 and TRBJ1-1, reads DGGITQSPKYLFRKEGQNVTLSCEQNLNHDAMYWYRQDPGQGLRLIYYSQIVNDFQKGDIAEGYSVSREKKESFPLTVTSAQKNPTAFYLCASSIGTGTEAFFGQGTRLTVV.